These T cell receptor beta chains were read from a single sample in a study of OX40 agonist ivuxolimab in advanced cancers. Assay used: immunoSEQ multiplex PCR; TCRdb lists only in-frame clones, some missing. The repertoire consists of more than 30,000 clones, with more than 70% occurring once and the leading ten covering approximately 0.9%. Source: CD4+ or CD8+ T cells sorted from blood, taken in a trial of the OX40 agonist ivuxolimab. Receptors were obtained from an adult with an advanced solid tumor such as melanoma, head and neck, liver or kidney cancer. CDR3s include the opening cysteine and the closing phenylalanine or tryptophan. D genes are given only for firm matches. Some rows have no size entry. The others give once, few or many, or a class for an expanded clone.

J	V	D	size	CDR3	DNA
TRBJ2-5	TRBV5-4	.	.	CASSLALEETQYF	TGTGCCAGCAGCTTGGCCTTGGAAGAGACCCAGTACTTC
TRBJ2-5	TRBV5-5	.	once	CASIAGGWEETQYF	TGTGCCAGCATCGCTGGTGGGTGGGAAGAGACCCAGTACTTC
TRBJ2-1	TRBV5-6	TRBD2	.	CASSQDRLAGVEQFF	TGTGCCAGCAGCCAAGATCGCCTAGCGGGAGTTGAGCAGTTCTTC
TRBJ2-1	TRBV21-1	.	.	CASPGQGRHEQFF	TGTGCCAGTCCGGGACAAGGGAGGCATGAGCAGTTCTTC
TRBJ1-2	TRBV18	TRBD1	.	CASSRRQGAYGYTF	TGTGCCAGCTCACGACGACAGGGCGCCTATGGCTACACCTTC
TRBJ1-4	TRBV6-6	.	once	CASSSPTAGYEKLFF	TGTGCCAGCAGTAGCCCGACGGCTGGCTATGAAAAACTGTTTTTT
TRBJ1-2	TRBV5-1	.	.	CASSIVGERGYTF	TGCGCCAGCAGCATCGTCGGGGAGCGTGGCTACACCTTC
TRBJ2-3	TRBV2	.	.	CASRWGDTRTDTQYF	TGTGCCAGCAGATGGGGGGACACCCGCACAGATACGCAGTATTTT
TRBJ1-2	TRBV6-5	.	once	CASSAQGVVGYTF	TGTGCCAGCAGTGCACAGGGCGTAGTAGGCTACACCTTC
TRBJ1-6	TRBV30	.	.	CAQIVSVHF	TGTGCTCAAATCGTCTCGGTCCACTTT
TRBJ2-1	TRBV28	TRBD1	.	CASSLGGTGGGYNEQFF	TGTGCCAGCAGCCTAGGGGGGACAGGGGGCGGATACAATGAGCAGTTCTTC
TRBJ1-1	TRBV5-1	.	.	CASSPNRGIEAFF	TGCGCCAGCAGCCCCAATAGGGGCATCGAAGCTTTCTTT
TRBJ2-5	TRBV18	TRBD2	once	CASSPAVAGQETQYF	TGTGCCAGCTCACCAGCGGTAGCGGGGCAAGAGACCCAGTACTTC
TRBJ2-1	TRBV5-6	TRBD1	.	CASRPGTGGYNEQFF	TGTGCCAGCAGACCCGGGACAGGGGGCTACAATGAGCAGTTCTTC
TRBJ2-7	TRBV5-1	TRBD2	few	CASSALAGVEGYEQYF	TGCGCCAGCAGCGCCCTAGCGGGGGTCGAGGGGTACGAGCAGTACTTC
TRBJ2-7	TRBV27	.	once	CASSLSGVRYEQYF	TGTGCCAGCAGTTTGTCGGGGGTTCGATACGAGCAGTACTTC
TRBJ2-5	TRBV15	.	.	CATSRDPRRALWQQETQYF	TGTGCCACCAGCAGAGATCCTAGAAGGGCTTTGTGGCAGCAAGAGACCCAGTACTTC
TRBJ2-2	TRBV18	TRBD2	once	CASSPLAGGSTGELFF	TGTGCCAGCTCACCACTGGCGGGAGGGAGCACCGGGGAGCTGTTTTTT
TRBJ2-2	TRBV7-3	.	.	CASSPDRNTGELFF	TGTGCCAGCAGCCCGGACAGGAACACCGGGGAGCTGTTTTTT